One T cell receptor beta chain is described in this entry. What it binds is unknown. The record originates from a study of beta chain features in type 1 diabetes. Germline V gene data show CDR1 as MNHEY and CDR2 as SVGAGI. V was cut by 4 bases and J by 0 bases, with 13 bases left in between. CDR3 length: 16 residues. Study-wide results and limits: Possibly, sequencing cDNA over-represented cells that had high TCR expression levels. Type 1 diabetes patients showed fewer insertions and more deletions at VDJ junctions.

Of the isolated RNA, all was reverse transcribed, and so the sequenced material was expressed TCRB transcripts. The method was immunoSEQ multiplex PCR; TCRdb's version includes in-frame clones alone and lacks a portion of them. The sample holds about 350,000 clones, roughly a fifth seen once. One heparinised draw, averaging about 110 mL, was taken per donor. The rearrangement joins TRBV6-5 to TRBJ2-4; D not resolved. The receptor's source is a woman in her late teens or twenties in good health. The sequenced sample consisted of naive CD4+ T cells from blood. The CDR3 region is CASSFLPTVAKNIQYF. Here the CDR3 DNA reads TGTGCCAGCAGTTTCCTCCCAACGGTAGCCAAAAACATTCAGTACTTC.